The clone carrying this TCR beta chain was seen a handful of times. Its antigen is undetermined. Germline CDR1 reads DFQATT; CDR2 reads SNEGSKA (reference sequence). This CDR3 comprises 12 residues. Trimming took off 5 bases at V and 6 bases at J, with 11 bases between the two ends. For repertoire sequencing, the TCR beta CDR3 regions were amplified from RNA transcripts. RT-PCR in the first round used HTBI primers; a second-round multiplex PCR followed. From the multiplex PCR reads, TCRdb called clonotypes with MiXCR, one entry per CDR3 protein. The sample lists 20,000 to 25,000 distinct CDR3 sequences; about 50% were seen once. This specimen belongs to a study of Graves' ophthalmopathy and Graves' hyperthyroidism. Study-level results: Thyroid clonotypes that were expanded above 0.001 frequency mostly also appeared in blood.

PBMCs were isolated from a roughly 10 ml sample of fresh peripheral blood. V gene TRBV20-1 combines with J gene TRBJ2-1; possibly TRBD2 for D (6 bases). The receptor's source is an adult woman with stable Graves' hyperthyroidism. Sequenced sample: peripheral blood. CDR3 sequence: CSASSVLNEQFF. The DNA of the CDR3 is TGCAGTGCTTCTAGCGTGCTCAATGAGCAGTTCTTC.